This T cell receptor beta chain is from a study of identical twins. Study-wide results and caveats: Zero-insertion analyses might be partly confounded by invariant T cells like MAIT and iNKT. Fewer insertions marked abundant cord blood beta clonotypes; young adult naive trended weakly, memory not at all.

This CDR3 is 13 amino acids long. J gave up 9 bases and V 3 bases, and 8 bases lay outside the gene matches. Germline lookup yields CDR1 GTSNPN and CDR2 SVGIG (reference sequence). In the case of this clonotype: What it binds is not known.

Among all donors, each was a healthy Caucasian. Carrying unique molecular identifiers, the cDNA also gained a universal primer site through template switching. TCRdb passed the 5' RACE reads through MiXCR, listing each CDR3 protein once. This table has around 510,000 distinct CDR3 sequences, around an eighth appearing once. The same sample was also used in a study of yellow fever vaccine responses in identical twins.

The clonotype was recovered from a woman aged 18 to 35 in good health. This sequence joins TRBV30 and TRBJ2-1; 7 bases line up with TRBD1. The sample comprised CD4+ T cells sorted from blood. This chain's CDR3 is CAWSQGVIGEQFF. The CDR3 coding sequence is TGTGCCTGGAGCCAGGGGGTAATCGGTGAGCAGTTCTTC.